This TCR beta chain comes out of a study of T cell repertoires in cytomegalovirus infection. V was pared by 0 bases and J by 1 base, with 11 bases between. The CDR3 length is 16 residues. Germline V lookup: CDR1 LNHNV, CDR2 YYDKDF (reference sequence). Comments on this clonotype: The antigen remains unidentified.

TCRdb re-called the reads with MiXCR, one entry per CDR3 protein. The table has about 830,000 distinct CDR3 sequences, 30% to 35% seen once; the top ten hold around 11%. Study conclusions and caveats: Dominant in the ex vivo response were TCR beta clonotypes restricted by HLA-C and specific for CMV. Adding up the frequency of public TCR beta families identified people who carried CMV plus the relevant HLA.

This chain links TRBV15 with TRBJ2-3; D perhaps matches TRBD1 (6 bases). The TCR was taken from a human donor in good health (CMV status not recorded). Some clones in this sample may be carry-over from other donors' samples. This sample comprised cultured CD8+ T cells from PBMCs, obtained from culture after CMV antigen stimulation. The CDR3 bases are TGTGCCACCAGCAGAGATAGGGGACATCGCACAGATACGCAGTATTTT. Translated, it gives CATSRDRGHRTDTQYF.